The clone carrying this T cell receptor beta chain has just a few counts. The TCRbeta library was prepared with unique molecular identifiers. TCRdb processed the PCR reads anew with MiXCR; each CDR3 protein has one entry. Here the sample spans 500,000 or so distinct CDR3 sequences, around a third being singletons. This CDR3 is built from 13 residues. CDR1 and CDR2 from the germline V gene are SQVTM and ANQGSEA. Trimming at V came to 4 bases and at J to 8 bases, leaving 3 bases not matched to a gene. These data originate in a study of T-cell reconstitution after alpha-beta-depleted transplantation in children.

The sample consisted of PBMCs from the stem cell graft donor, taken from the stem cell graft. The clonotype originates from a human donor who donated a stem cell graft to a child with aplastic anemia. The gene calls are TRBV29-1 and TRBJ2-1; 12 positions agree with TRBD1. The CDR3 DNA is TGCAGCGTTGTGGGGACAGGGGGCTATGAGCAGTTCTTC. Protein product: CSVVGTGGYEQFF.